The TCR beta chain under discussion was sequenced for a study of shared clonotypes between healthy human individuals. At the level of the study: The composition of the donors was a couple of women and three men aged 18 to 49.

Germline assignment: CDR1 SGDLS and CDR2 YYNGEE. This CDR3 contains 13 residues. V lost 4 bases, J lost 5 bases, and 13 bases lay in between. In regard to this clone: Its antigen is still unknown.

Findings and caveats of the study: Naive CD4 clonotypes overlapped across a handful of donors at about 5.2%. Sampling used blood alone; tissue repertoires probably differ.

TCRdb's copy holds only in-frame clones and misses some; the assay was immunoSEQ multiplex PCR. The table records 1.5 million to 2.5 million clones, over 85% of them present only once. Naive CD8 cells comprised CD45RO-negative, CCR7-positively selected cells, excluding terminally differentiated effector memory CD45RA+ cells. The TCR sequence derives from a man aged 18 to 29 in good health. Input material: naive CD8+ T cells sorted from blood. V and J are TRBV9 and TRBJ2-7; D might be TRBD2 (6 bases). CDR3 nucleotides: TGTGCCAGCAGCTCGGCAGGGACTGACGAGCAGTACTTC. Its protein is CASSSAGTDEQYF.